The 8 T cell receptor beta chains presented below share a single source sample, sequenced in a study of T cell responses to AZD1222 COVID-19 vaccine. Profiled with immunoSEQ multiplex PCR; TCRdb holds only in-frame clones, not every one. The sample lists about 110,000 clones; around 84% were seen once. The starting material was peripheral blood, obtained on day 0 of AZD1222 vaccination. The receptors shown here come from an adult in good health.

The chain is built from TRBV7-2 and TRBJ1-6; TRBD1 aligns across 10 bases. V lost 6 bases to trimming and J lost 10 bases; unmatched junction nucleotides: 9. The CDR3 is 15 residues long. Germline V gene lookup returns CDR1 SGHTA and CDR2 FQGNSA. CDR3 region: CASSPLTGGRSPLHF. CDR3 coding DNA: TGTGCCAGCAGTCCCCTGACAGGGGGCAGGTCACCCCTCCACTTT.

This chain links TRBV30 with TRBJ1-3; D remains unclear. Germline V gene lookup returns CDR1 GTSNPN and CDR2 SVGIG (reference sequence). The CDR3 spans 17 residues. Trimming shortened V by 4 bases and J by 4 bases, and 23 bases separated the two germline ends. The CDR3 region has the DNA TGTGCCTGGACCCAAAGGGCGGGTTACACGGGAGGAAACACCATATATTTT. This sequence encodes CAWTQRAGYTGGNTIYF.

The rearrangement links TRBV19 to TRBJ1-5, with a tentative D call TRBD1 (5 bases). The V gene's germline CDR1 is LNHDA and CDR2 SQIVND (reference sequence). This CDR3 is 14 amino acids long. V lost 1 base and J lost 7, with 11 bases in between. This CDR3 reads CASSIGVGEQPQHF. The CDR3 DNA is TGTGCCAGTAGTATAGGTGTAGGGGAGCAGCCCCAGCATTTT.

The chain links TRBV30 to TRBJ2-2; D possibly corresponds to TRBD1 (6 bases). The ends were cut back, 3 bases at V and 6 bases at J, with 11 bases in the middle. CDR1 and CDR2 from the germline V gene are GTSNPN and SVGIG (reference sequence). CDR3 size: 13 residues. CDR3 loop: CAWRTDRSGELFF. CDR3 in DNA: TGTGCCTGGAGGACCGACAGGTCCGGGGAGCTGTTTTTT.

The V call is TRBV6-5, the J call TRBJ1-1; no clear D gene. The CDR3 totals 12 residues. The germline V gene encodes CDR1 MNHEY and CDR2 SVGAGI. The CDR3: CAIQSPGTEAFF. The CDR3 DNA follows: TGTGCAATACAGAGCCCGGGCACTGAAGCTTTCTTT.

The rearrangement links TRBV7-6 to TRBJ2-1; maybe TRBD1 (5 bases). V gave up 1 base and J gave up 6 bases, with 10 bases separating them. The CDR3 runs 14 residues. CDR1 and CDR2 (germline): SGHVS, FNYEAQ. The CDR3 nucleotides read TGTGCCAGCAGCTTAGAGGACACCCCCAATGAGCAGTTCTTC. Translating gives CASSLEDTPNEQFF.

This clone has just a few counts. This sequence joins TRBV5-4 and TRBJ2-5; 9 positions agree with TRBD1. The J segment lost 3 bases and the V segment lost 4 bases, leaving 19 bases of the junction unmatched. Germline CDR1 and CDR2: SGHNT and YYREEE (reference sequence). This CDR3 region has 19 residues. The CDR3 region is CASSNSLTGGFFGEETQYF. The CDR3 DNA reads TGTGCCAGCAGCAACTCCCTAACAGGGGGCTTTTTCGGCGAAGAGACCCAGTACTTC.

The J gene is TRBJ1-2, the V gene TRBV7-2, with D perhaps TRBD1 (5 bases). V lost 4 bases, J lost 4 bases, and 16 bases lay in between. Per the germline V gene, CDR1 is SGHTA and CDR2 is FQGNSA. CDR3 length: 15 amino acids. For the CDR3, the DNA is TGTGCCAGCAGCTCCGGGCCAGGGTGGAGCTATGGCTACACCTTC. Its protein product is CASSSGPGWSYGYTF.